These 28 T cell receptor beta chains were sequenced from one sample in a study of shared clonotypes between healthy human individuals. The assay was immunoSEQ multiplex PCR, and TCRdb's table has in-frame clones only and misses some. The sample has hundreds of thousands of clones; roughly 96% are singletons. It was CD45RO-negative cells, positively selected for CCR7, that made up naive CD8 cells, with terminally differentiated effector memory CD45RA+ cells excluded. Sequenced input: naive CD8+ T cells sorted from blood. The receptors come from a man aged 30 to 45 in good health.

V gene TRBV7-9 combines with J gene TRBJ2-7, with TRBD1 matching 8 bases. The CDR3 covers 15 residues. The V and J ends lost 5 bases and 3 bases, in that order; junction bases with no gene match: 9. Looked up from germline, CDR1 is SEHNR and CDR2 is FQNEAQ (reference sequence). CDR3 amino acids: CASSNTGTGDYEQYF. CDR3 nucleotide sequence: TGTGCCAGCAGCAATACCGGGACAGGCGACTACGAGCAGTACTTC. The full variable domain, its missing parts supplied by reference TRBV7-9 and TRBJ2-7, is DTGVSQNPRHKITKRGQNVTFRCDPISEHNRLYWYRQTLGQGPEFLTYFQNEAQLEKSRLLSDRFSAERPKGSFSTLEIQRTEQGDSAMYLCASSNTGTGDYEQYFGPGTRLTVT.

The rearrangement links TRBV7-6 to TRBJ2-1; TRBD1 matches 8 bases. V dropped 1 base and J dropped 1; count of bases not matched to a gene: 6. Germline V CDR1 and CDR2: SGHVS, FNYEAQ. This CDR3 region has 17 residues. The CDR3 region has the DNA TGTGCCAGCAGCTTAGTTGGAGGGGACAGGTCCTACAATGAGCAGTTCTTC. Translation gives CASSLVGGDRSYNEQFF.

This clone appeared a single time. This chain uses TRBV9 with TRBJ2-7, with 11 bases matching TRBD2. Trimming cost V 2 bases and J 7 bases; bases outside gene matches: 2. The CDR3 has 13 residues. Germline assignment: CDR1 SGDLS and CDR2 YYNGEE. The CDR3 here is CASSVTSGAEQYF. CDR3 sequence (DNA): TGTGCCAGCAGCGTGACTAGCGGGGCAGAGCAGTACTTC. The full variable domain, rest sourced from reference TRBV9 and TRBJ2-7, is DSGVTQTPKHLITATGQRVTLRCSPRSGDLSVYWYQQSLDQGLQFLIQYYNGEERAKGNILERFSAQQFPDLHSELNLSSLELGDSALYFCASSVTSGAEQYFGPGTRLTVT.

The chain's CDR3 is CASRGPSSGANVLTF. CDR3 nucleotide sequence: TGTGCCAGCAGGGGACCTAGCTCTGGGGCCAACGTCCTGACTTTC. This rearrangement joins TRBV9 to TRBJ2-6; TRBD1 or TRBD2 may be the D gene (5 bases each). Trimming took off 5 bases at V and 0 bases at J, with 9 bases between the two ends. Germline-derived CDR1 and CDR2 are SGDLS and YYNGEE. This CDR3 comprises 15 residues.

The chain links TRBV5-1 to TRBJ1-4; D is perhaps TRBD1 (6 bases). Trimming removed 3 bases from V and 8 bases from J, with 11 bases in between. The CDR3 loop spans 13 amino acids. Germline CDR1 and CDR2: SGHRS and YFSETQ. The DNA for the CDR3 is TGCGCCAGCAGCTGGCAGACAGGAGAAAAACTGTTTTTT. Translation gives CASSWQTGEKLFF.

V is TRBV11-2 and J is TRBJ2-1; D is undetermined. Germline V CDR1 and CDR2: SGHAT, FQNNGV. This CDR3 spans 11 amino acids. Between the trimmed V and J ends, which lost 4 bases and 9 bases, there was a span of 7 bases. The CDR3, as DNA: TGTGCCAGCAGCTCGGGTTTTGAGCAGTTCTTC. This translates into CASSSGFEQFF.

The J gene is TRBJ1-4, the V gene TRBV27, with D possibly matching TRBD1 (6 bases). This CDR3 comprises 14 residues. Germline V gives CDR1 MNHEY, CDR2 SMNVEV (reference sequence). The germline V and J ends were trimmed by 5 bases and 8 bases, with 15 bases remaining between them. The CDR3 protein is CASSKGGLAEKLFF. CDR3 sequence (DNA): TGTGCCAGCAGTAAAGGGGGTCTGGCGGAAAAACTGTTTTTT.

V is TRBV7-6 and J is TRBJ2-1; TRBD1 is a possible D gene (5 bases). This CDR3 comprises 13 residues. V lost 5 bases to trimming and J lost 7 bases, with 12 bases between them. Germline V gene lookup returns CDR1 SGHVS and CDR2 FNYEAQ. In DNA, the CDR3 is TGTGCCAGCAGCCTAGGGGCGCAAAATGAGCAGTTCTTC. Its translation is CASSLGAQNEQFF.

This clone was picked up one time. The CDR3 coding sequence is TGTGCCAGCAGCCCCAATCTGGGGCAGTACTTC. Protein: CASSPNLGQYF. The V call is TRBV7-9, the J call TRBJ2-7; D gene uncertain. V was pared by 5 bases and J by 9 bases, with 11 bases between. The CDR3 has 11 residues. Germline V gives CDR1 SEHNR, CDR2 FQNEAQ (reference sequence).

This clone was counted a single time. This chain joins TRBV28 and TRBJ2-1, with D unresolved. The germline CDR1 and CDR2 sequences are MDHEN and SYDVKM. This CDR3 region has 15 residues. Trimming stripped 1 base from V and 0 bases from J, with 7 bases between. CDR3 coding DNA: TGTGCCAGCAGTTTATATCTGGGCTCCTACAATGAGCAGTTCTTC. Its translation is CASSLYLGSYNEQFF.

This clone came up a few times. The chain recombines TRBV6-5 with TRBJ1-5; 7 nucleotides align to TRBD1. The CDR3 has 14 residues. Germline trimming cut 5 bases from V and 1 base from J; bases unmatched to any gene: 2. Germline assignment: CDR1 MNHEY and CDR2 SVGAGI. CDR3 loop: CASSKGQSNQPQHF. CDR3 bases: TGTGCCAGCAGTAAGGGACAGAGCAATCAGCCCCAGCATTTT.

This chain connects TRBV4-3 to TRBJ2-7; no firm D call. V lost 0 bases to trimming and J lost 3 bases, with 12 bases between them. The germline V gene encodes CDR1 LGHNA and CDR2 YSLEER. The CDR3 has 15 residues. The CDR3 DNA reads TGCGCCAGCAGCCAAGATGGCGGAGCTTTCTACGAGCAGTACTTC. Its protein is CASSQDGGAFYEQYF.

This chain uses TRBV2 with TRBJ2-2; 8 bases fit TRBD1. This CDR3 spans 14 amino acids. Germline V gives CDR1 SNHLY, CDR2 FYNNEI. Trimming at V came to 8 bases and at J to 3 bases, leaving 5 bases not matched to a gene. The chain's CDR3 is CASSPQGDTGELFF. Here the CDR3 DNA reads TGTGCCAGCTCGCCACAGGGGGACACCGGGGAGCTGTTTTTT.

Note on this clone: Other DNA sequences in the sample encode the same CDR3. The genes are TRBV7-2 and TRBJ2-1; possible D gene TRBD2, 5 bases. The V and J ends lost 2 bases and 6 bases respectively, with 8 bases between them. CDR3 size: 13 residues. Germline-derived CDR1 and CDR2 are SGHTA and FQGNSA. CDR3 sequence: CASSLNRGNEQFF. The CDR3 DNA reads TGTGCCAGCAGCTTAAATCGGGGCAATGAGCAGTTCTTC.

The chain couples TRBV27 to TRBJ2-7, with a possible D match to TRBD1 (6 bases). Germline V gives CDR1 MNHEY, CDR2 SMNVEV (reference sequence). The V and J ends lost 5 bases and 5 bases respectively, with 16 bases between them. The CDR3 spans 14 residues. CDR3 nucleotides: TGTGCCAGCAGTACCGGGACAAGGGGTCACGAGCAGTACTTC. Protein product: CASSTGTRGHEQYF.

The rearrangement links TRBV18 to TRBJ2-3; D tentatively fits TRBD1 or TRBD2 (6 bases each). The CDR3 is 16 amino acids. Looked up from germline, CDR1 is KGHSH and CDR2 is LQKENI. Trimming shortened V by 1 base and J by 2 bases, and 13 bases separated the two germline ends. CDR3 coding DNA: TGTGCCAGCTCACCACGGGGGGCGACAGACACAGATACGCAGTATTTT. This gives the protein CASSPRGATDTDTQYF.

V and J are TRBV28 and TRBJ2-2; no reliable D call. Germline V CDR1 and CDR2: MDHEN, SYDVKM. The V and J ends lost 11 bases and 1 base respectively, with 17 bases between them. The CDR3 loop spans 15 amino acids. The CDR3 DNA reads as TGTGCCGGTGGGGAAGCGAGAAAGAACACCGGGGAGCTGTTTTTT. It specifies CAGGEARKNTGELFF.

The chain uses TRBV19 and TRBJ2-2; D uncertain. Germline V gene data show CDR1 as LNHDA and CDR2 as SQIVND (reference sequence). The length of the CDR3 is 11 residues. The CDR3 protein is CARIKAGELFF. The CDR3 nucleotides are TGTGCTAGAATTAAGGCCGGGGAGCTGTTTTTT.

The DNA of the CDR3 is TGCAGCGTTCAGACTAGCGGGATAGTTGAGAATGAGCAGTTCTTC. Protein: CSVQTSGIVENEQFF. The chain uses TRBV29-1 and TRBJ2-1; 11 bases align to TRBD2. V lost 5 bases, J lost 7 bases, and 10 bases stayed unmatched. Germline lookup yields CDR1 SQVTM and CDR2 ANQGSEA. The CDR3 extends over 15 amino acids.

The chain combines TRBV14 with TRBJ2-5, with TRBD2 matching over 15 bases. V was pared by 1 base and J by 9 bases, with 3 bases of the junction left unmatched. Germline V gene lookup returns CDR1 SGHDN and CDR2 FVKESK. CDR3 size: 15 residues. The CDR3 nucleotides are TGTGCCAGCAGCCAAGTAGGACTAGCGGGAGGGCCCCAGTACTTC. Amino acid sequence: CASSQVGLAGGPQYF.

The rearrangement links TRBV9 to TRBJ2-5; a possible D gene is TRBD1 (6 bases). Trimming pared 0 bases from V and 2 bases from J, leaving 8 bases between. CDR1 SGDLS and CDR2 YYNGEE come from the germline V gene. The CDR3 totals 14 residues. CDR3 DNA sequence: TGTGCCAGCAGCGTAGATGGACAGCAAGAGACCCAGTACTTC. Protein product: CASSVDGQQETQYF.

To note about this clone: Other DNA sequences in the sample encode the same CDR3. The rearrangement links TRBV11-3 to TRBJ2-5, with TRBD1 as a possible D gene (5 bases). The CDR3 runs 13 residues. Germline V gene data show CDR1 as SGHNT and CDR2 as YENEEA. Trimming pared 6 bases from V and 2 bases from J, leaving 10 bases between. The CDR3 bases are TGTGCCAGCAGTCCCGACAGTCAAGAGACCCAGTACTTC. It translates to CASSPDSQETQYF.

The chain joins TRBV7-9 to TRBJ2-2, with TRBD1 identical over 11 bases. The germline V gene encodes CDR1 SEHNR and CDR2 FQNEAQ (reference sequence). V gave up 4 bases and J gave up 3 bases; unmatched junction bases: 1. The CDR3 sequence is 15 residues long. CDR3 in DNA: TGTGCCAGCAGCTCGGGACAGGGGGACACCGGGGAGCTGTTTTTT. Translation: CASSSGQGDTGELFF. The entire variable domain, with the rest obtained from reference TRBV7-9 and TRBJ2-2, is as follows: DTGVSQNPRHKITKRGQNVTFRCDPISEHNRLYWYRQTLGQGPEFLTYFQNEAQLEKSRLLSDRFSAERPKGSFSTLEIQRTEQGDSAMYLCASSSGQGDTGELFFGEGSRLTVL.

The CDR3 bases are TGTGCCAGCAGCTCCTTTCGGATGGGGGAGCAGTACTTC. This codes for CASSSFRMGEQYF. The chain combines TRBV7-2 with TRBJ2-7, with D uncertain. V gave up 4 bases and J gave up 7 bases, with 14 bases separating them. Germline values: CDR1 SGHTA, CDR2 FQGNSA. The CDR3 consists of 13 residues.

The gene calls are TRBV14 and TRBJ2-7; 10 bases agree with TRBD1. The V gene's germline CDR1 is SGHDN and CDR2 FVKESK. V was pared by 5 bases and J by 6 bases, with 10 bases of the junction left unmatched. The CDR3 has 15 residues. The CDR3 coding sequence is TGTGCCAGCAGCTCTACCGGGACAGGGGTTGGCGAGCAGTACTTC. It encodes CASSSTGTGVGEQYF.

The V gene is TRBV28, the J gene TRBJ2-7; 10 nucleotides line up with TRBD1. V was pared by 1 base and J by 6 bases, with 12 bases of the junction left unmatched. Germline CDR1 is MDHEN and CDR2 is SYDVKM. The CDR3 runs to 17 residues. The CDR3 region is CASSLSALGTGASEQYF. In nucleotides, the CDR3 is TGTGCCAGCAGTTTATCGGCCTTAGGGACAGGGGCGAGCGAGCAGTACTTC.

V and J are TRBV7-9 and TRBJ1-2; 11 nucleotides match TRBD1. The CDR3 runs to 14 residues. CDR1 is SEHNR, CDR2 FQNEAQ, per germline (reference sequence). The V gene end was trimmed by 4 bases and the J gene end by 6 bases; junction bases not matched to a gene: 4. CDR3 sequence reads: CASSSGQGAHGYTF. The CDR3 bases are TGTGCCAGCAGCTCCGGACAGGGGGCCCATGGCTACACCTTC.

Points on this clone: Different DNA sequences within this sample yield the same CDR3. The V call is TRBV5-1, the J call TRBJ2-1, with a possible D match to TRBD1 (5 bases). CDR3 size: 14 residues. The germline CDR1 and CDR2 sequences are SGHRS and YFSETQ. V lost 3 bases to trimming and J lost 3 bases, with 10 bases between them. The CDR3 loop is CASSSLDSYNEQFF. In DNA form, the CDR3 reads TGCGCCAGCAGCTCATTAGACAGCTACAATGAGCAGTTCTTC.